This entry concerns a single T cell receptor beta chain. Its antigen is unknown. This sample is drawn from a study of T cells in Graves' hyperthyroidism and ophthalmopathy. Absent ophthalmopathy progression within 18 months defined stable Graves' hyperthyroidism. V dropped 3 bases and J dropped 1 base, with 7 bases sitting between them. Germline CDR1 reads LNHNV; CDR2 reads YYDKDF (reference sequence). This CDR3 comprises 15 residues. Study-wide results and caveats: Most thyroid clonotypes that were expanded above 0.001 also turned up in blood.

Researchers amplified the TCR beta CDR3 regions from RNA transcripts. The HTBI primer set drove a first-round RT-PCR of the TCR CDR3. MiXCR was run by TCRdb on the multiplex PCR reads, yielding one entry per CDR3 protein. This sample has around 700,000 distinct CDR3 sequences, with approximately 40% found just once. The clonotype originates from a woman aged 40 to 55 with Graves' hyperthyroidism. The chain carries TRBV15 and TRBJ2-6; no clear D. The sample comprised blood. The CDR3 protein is CATSSKGSGANVLTF. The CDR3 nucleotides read TGTGCCACCAGCAGTAAGGGATCTGGGGCCAACGTCCTGACTTTC. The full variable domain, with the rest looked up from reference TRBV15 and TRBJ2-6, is DAMVIQNPRYQVTQFGKPVTLSCSQTLNHNVMYWYQQKSSQAPKLLFHYYDKDFNNEADTPDNFQSRRPNTSFCFLDIRSPGLGDTAMYLCATSSKGSGANVLTFGAGSRLTVL.